The 10 T cell receptor beta chains listed next were all sequenced from one sample in a study of response to subunit inactivated influenza vaccine. TCRdb re-derived calls from the RT-PCR reads in MiXCR, one entry per CDR3 protein. The profile shows about half a million distinct CDR3 sequences, approximately 11% of them singletons. The sequencing here drew on PBMCs from blood, taken around seven weeks after vaccination. These receptors all come from a man aged 50 or older who received an inactivated influenza vaccine.

This clonotype was counted at least ten times. CDR3: CASSLQGASYEQYF. In DNA, the CDR3 is TGTGCCAGCAGCTTACAGGGGGCCTCCTACGAGCAGTACTTC. The chain carries TRBV7-2 and TRBJ2-7; TRBD1 agrees at 8 bases. Germline CDR1 reads SGHTA; CDR2 reads FQGNSA. J was trimmed by 0 bases and V by 2 bases; bases with no gene match: 0. CDR3 length: 14 residues.

This chain joins TRBV18 and TRBJ2-3; unclear D gene. Trimming removed 0 bases from V and 2 bases from J, with 9 bases in between. The CDR3 has 15 residues. Germline CDR1 and CDR2: KGHSH and LQKENI. The DNA of the CDR3 is TGTGCCAGCTCACCACCGGGCCTGAACACAGATACGCAGTATTTT. Its translation: CASSPPGLNTDTQYF.

This clonotype was counted between two and nine times. The rearrangement joins TRBV20-1 to TRBJ1-6; D perhaps matches TRBD1 (5 bases). The V end lost 6 bases, the J end lost 7 bases, and 22 bases lay between the germline ends. The CDR3 totals 16 residues. Germline loops: CDR1 DFQATT, CDR2 SNEGSKA (reference sequence). The CDR3 bases are TGCAGTGCGGTCAACTACGGGGCAGGGTGGAATTCACCCCTCCACTTT. Its protein product is CSAVNYGAGWNSPLHF.

CDR3 in amino acids: CASSSGTGGNYGYTF. The CDR3 region has the DNA TGCGCCAGCAGCTCCGGGACAGGGGGTAACTATGGCTACACCTTC. The chain employs TRBV4-1 and TRBJ1-2; TRBD1 matches 11 bases. The CDR3 totals 15 residues. Germline lookup yields CDR1 MGHRA and CDR2 YSYEKL. Germline trimming cut 5 bases from V and 1 base from J; bases unmatched to any gene: 3.

This sequence joins TRBV12-3 or TRBV12-4 and TRBJ2-1, with TRBD2 identical over 13 bases. V was clipped by 4 bases and J by 10 bases; unmatched bases: 10. The CDR3 spans 16 residues. The CDR3 protein is CASSSGGTSGGAEQFF. The CDR3 DNA follows: TGTGCCAGCAGTTCGGGGGGTACTAGCGGGGGGGCAGAGCAGTTCTTC.

This clonotype occurred a few times. V is TRBV30 and J is TRBJ2-1; 13 bases line up with TRBD2. The germline CDR1 and CDR2 sequences are GTSNPN and SVGIG (reference sequence). With V trimmed by 2 bases and J by 8 bases, 6 bases remained unmatched. The CDR3 consists of 15 residues. CDR3 coding DNA: TGTGCCTGGAGTCGCACTAGCGGGAGGGTCTATGAGCAGTTCTTC. Translation: CAWSRTSGRVYEQFF.

The chain joins TRBV9 to TRBJ2-1; a possible D gene is TRBD1 (7 bases). Trimming removed 0 bases at V and 7 bases at J, with 20 bases between. Looked up from germline, CDR1 is SGDLS and CDR2 is YYNGEE. This CDR3 is built from 17 residues. The CDR3 spells CASSVEPGGFLVNEQFF. CDR3 DNA sequence: TGTGCCAGCAGCGTAGAGCCAGGGGGGTTTCTTGTAAATGAGCAGTTCTTC.

The chain carries TRBV9 and TRBJ2-7, with 7 bases lining up with TRBD2. This CDR3 spans 14 amino acids. V dropped 3 bases and J dropped 0; count of bases not matched to a gene: 3. CDR1 is SGDLS and CDR2 is YYNGEE in the germline V gene. CDR3 loop: CASSDRDYSYEQYF. The CDR3 DNA reads as TGTGCCAGCAGCGACCGGGACTACTCCTACGAGCAGTACTTC.

J is TRBJ1-6 and V is TRBV14; 9 bases line up with TRBD1. CDR1 is SGHDN, CDR2 FVKESK, per germline. V shed 3 bases, J shed 9 bases, and the junction held 6 bases outside the gene matches. The CDR3 extends over 15 amino acids. The CDR3 DNA reads TGTGCCAGCAGCCAGGGGACAGGGAATCGTTCACCCCTCCACTTT. Translating gives CASSQGTGNRSPLHF. Full variable domain (remainder filled in from reference TRBV14 and TRBJ1-6): EAGVTQFPSHSVIEKGQTVTLRCDPISGHDNLYWYRRVMGKEIKFLLHFVKESKQDESGMPNNRFLAERTGGTYSTLKVQPAELEDSGVYFCASSQGTGNRSPLHFGNGTRLTVT.

This clonotype has just a few counts. Here the CDR3 reads CASSPTGTNYGYTF. Written as DNA, the CDR3 is TGTGCCAGCAGCCCGACAGGGACAAACTATGGCTACACCTTC. This chain uses TRBV6-1 with TRBJ1-2; 7 bases line up with TRBD1. CDR3 size: 14 residues. Germline V lookup: CDR1 MNHNS, CDR2 SASEGT. Unmatched junction bases numbered 6, after V lost 6 bases and J lost 2 bases.